This TCR beta chain originates from a study of blood T cells in healthy people across ages. Study in general: Per two T cells, about one barcoded beta molecule was captured through template switching.

Extracted total RNA amounted to at least 5.5 micrograms for each sample. The use of a sample-barcoded 5' primer and a J-beta primer mix characterized a second PCR of about 6 to 12 cycles. Every sample returned 2.5 million or more CDR3-containing paired-end reads. One entry per CDR3 protein results from TCRdb running MiXCR on the 5' RACE reads. Found here are roughly 680,000 distinct CDR3 sequences, approximately 52% of them singletons; the top ten hold approximately 15%. With 1 base removed from V and 3 bases from J, the gap between germline ends came to 11 bases. The CDR3 extends over 15 amino acids. Germline V gives CDR1 MGHRA, CDR2 YSYEKL. This clonotype showed up many times.

The V call is TRBV4-1, the J call TRBJ2-3; D is perhaps TRBD1 (5 bases). This TCR derives from a woman aged 80 or older in good health. Material: blood. The CDR3 reads CASSQGARDTDTQYF. In DNA, the CDR3 is TGCGCCAGCAGCCAAGGGGCCAGGGATACAGATACGCAGTATTTT.